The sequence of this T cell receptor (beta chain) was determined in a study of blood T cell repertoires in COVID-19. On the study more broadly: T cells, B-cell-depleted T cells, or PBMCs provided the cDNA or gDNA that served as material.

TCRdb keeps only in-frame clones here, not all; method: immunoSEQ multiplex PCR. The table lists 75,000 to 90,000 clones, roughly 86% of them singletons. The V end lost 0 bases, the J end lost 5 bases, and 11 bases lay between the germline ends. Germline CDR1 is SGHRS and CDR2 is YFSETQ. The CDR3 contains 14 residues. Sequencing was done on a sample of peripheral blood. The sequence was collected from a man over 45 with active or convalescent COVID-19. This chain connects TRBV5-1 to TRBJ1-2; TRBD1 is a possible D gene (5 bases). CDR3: CASSLGQGPYGYTF. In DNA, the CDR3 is TGCGCCAGCAGCTTGGGGCAGGGTCCTTATGGCTACACCTTC.